This T cell receptor beta chain was recorded in a study of shared clonotypes between healthy human individuals. As concerns this clone: The antigen is undetermined.

It was CD45RO-negative cells, positively selected for CCR7, that made up naive CD8 cells, with terminally differentiated effector memory CD45RA+ cells excluded. Generated by immunoSEQ multiplex PCR, the TCRdb table keeps only in-frame clones and is missing some. The sample has roughly 2,000,000 clones, roughly 95% seen once. Overall study findings and caveats: In contrast to clonotypes shared by all four donors, non-shared clonotypes had lower generation probabilities. Clonotype sharing across donors was expected to vary with sequencing depth.

What was sequenced was naive CD8+ T cells sorted from blood. The sequence was collected from a young man in good health.

Here the CDR3 reads CASRSPQQGWNEKLFF. For the CDR3, the DNA is TGTGCCAGCAGATCTCCTCAACAGGGTTGGAATGAAAAACTGTTTTTT. This rearrangement joins TRBV28 to TRBJ1-4; D might be TRBD1 (6 bases). The ends were cut back, 6 bases at V and 5 bases at J, with 19 bases in the middle. The CDR3 covers 16 residues. Germline V CDR1 and CDR2: MDHEN, SYDVKM. Variable domain in full (rest from reference TRBV28 and TRBJ1-4): DVKVTQSSRYLVKRTGEKVFLECVQDMDHENMFWYRQDPGLGLRLIYFSYDVKMKEKGDIPEGYSVSREKKERFSLILESASTNQTSMYLCASRSPQQGWNEKLFFGSGTQLSVL.